This T cell receptor (beta chain) was identified during a study of blood T cell repertoires in COVID-19. Study details: Spain, Italy and the United States supplied samples that represented acute and convalescent COVID-19. The cDNA or gDNA used as material had been derived from T cells, B-cell-depleted T cells, or PBMCs.

Trimming removed 4 bases from V and 2 bases from J; junction bases left unmatched: 5. This CDR3 has 15 amino acids. Germline assignment: CDR1 MDHEN and CDR2 SYDVKM. Authors' analysis steps: Estimation of nucleated cell counts was performed using reference gene primer amplification. Only in-frame clones appear in the TCRdb table, and some are missing; sequencing was by immunoSEQ multiplex PCR. V, J and clone size are those of that table, while D and trimming were read from the DNA. The sample shows 95,000 to 100,000 clones, around 93% of them seen only once. As regards this clone: This specimen includes other DNA sequences encoding the same CDR3.

The receptor was isolated from a man aged 50 to 59 with acute or convalescent COVID-19. This rearrangement joins TRBV28 to TRBJ1-2; 9 bases match TRBD1. Sequences were obtained from peripheral blood. The CDR3 here is CASSSTGTGNYGYTF. The CDR3 nucleotides read TGTGCCAGCAGTTCGACCGGGACAGGGAACTATGGCTACACCTTC.